These T cell receptor beta chains were read from a single sample in a study of OX40 agonist ivuxolimab in advanced cancers. This table comes from immunoSEQ multiplex PCR, and its TCRdb copy is limited to in-frame clones, with some not included. The sample includes about 82,000 clones, over 80% seen only once; the top ten take 0.85%. The material was CD4+ or CD8+ T cells sorted from blood, obtained in a trial of the OX40 agonist ivuxolimab. The receptor set was obtained from an adult with an advanced solid tumor such as melanoma, head and neck, liver or kidney cancer. Each CDR3 is given with its conserved first and last residue. A D gene is named only where the DNA matches it firmly. The listing skips clone size in some rows; elsewhere it reads once, few, many or a size class.

size	D	V	J	CDR3	DNA
NA	NA	TRBV30	TRBJ1-2	CAWSVQGFGYTF	TGTGCCTGGAGTGTACAAGGTTTTGGCTACACCTTC
NA	TRBD2	TRBV4-3	TRBJ2-1	CASSLRSVGTSGGAANEQFF	TGCGCCAGCAGCCTCAGAAGCGTCGGGACTAGCGGGGGGGCCGCAAATGAGCAGTTCTTC
NA	NA	TRBV11-2	TRBJ1-1	CASSLVGSNTEAFF	TGTGCCAGCAGCTTAGTCGGCAGTAACACTGAAGCTTTCTTT
NA	TRBD1	TRBV9	TRBJ1-5	CASSIRGEQPQHF	TGTGCCAGCAGCATCAGGGGGGAACAGCCCCAGCATTTT
few	NA	TRBV12-5	TRBJ1-2	CASGLDGYTF	TGTGCTAGTGGTTTGGATGGCTACACCTTC
NA	TRBD1	TRBV7-2	TRBJ1-2	CASSKYRDSGYGYTF	TGTGCCAGCAGCAAGTACAGGGACAGCGGATATGGCTACACCTTC
NA	TRBD1	TRBV19	TRBJ1-2	CASRDRDRGLNYGYTF	TGTGCCAGTAGGGACCGGGACAGGGGGCTGAACTATGGCTACACCTTC
once	NA	TRBV7-9	TRBJ2-2	CAREKGGEDWTGELFF	TGTGCCAGAGAAAAGGGCGGGGAGGATTGGACCGGGGAGCTGTTTTTT
NA	NA	TRBV4-3	TRBJ2-1	CASSQPENYNEQFF	TGCGCCAGCAGCCAACCAGAAAACTACAATGAGCAGTTCTTC
NA	NA	TRBV18	TRBJ2-7	CASSPPLTGSSYEQYF	TGTGCCAGCTCACCACCGCTAACAGGGAGCTCCTACGAGCAGTACTTC
NA	NA	TRBV11-2	TRBJ2-7	CASSFYASREQYF	TGTGCCAGCAGCTTTTACGCTAGCCGCGAGCAGTACTTC
NA	TRBD1	TRBV9	TRBJ2-3	CASSPLQGAWADTQYF	TGTGCCAGCAGCCCTCTACAGGGGGCATGGGCAGATACGCAGTATTTT
NA	NA	TRBV18	TRBJ1-1	CASSPHSNTEAFF	TGTGCCAGCTCACCACATTCAAACACTGAAGCTTTCTTT
few	TRBD1	TRBV6-1	TRBJ1-2	CASSETGKDYGYTF	TGTGCCAGCAGTGAGACAGGGAAGGACTATGGCTACACCTTC
NA	NA	TRBV7-2	TRBJ2-7	CASSTRGEQYF	TGTGCCAGCAGCACCCGGGGCGAGCAGTACTTC
NA	TRBD1	TRBV5-1	TRBJ2-5	CASSPDRQGGETQYF	TGCGCCAGCAGCCCCGACCGACAGGGGGGAGAGACCCAGTACTTC
few	TRBD2	TRBV10-3	TRBJ2-7	CAISDAGGTYEQYF	TGTGCCATCAGTGATGCGGGGGGGACCTACGAGCAGTACTTC
few	NA	TRBV9	TRBJ1-1	CASSVGGAGMNTEAFF	TGTGCCAGCAGCGTAGGAGGGGCAGGGATGAACACTGAAGCTTTCTTT
few	NA	TRBV10-2	TRBJ2-7	CASSEFSSGSSYEQYF	TGCGCCAGCAGTGAGTTTTCCTCAGGGTCCTCCTACGAGCAGTACTTC
NA	TRBD1	TRBV5-1	TRBJ2-7	CASSSLDRGQIEQYF	TGCGCCAGCAGCTCATTGGACAGGGGCCAGATAGAGCAGTACTTC
NA	NA	TRBV4-1	TRBJ2-5	CASSQGWGQGPQETQYF	TGCGCCAGCAGCCAAGGGTGGGGGCAGGGACCCCAAGAGACCCAGTACTTC
NA	NA	TRBV12-2	TRBJ1-4	CASRSGGTNEKLFF	TGTGCAAGTCGCTCTGGGGGGACTAATGAAAAACTGTTTTTT
once	TRBD1	TRBV19	TRBJ2-3	CASSAREGQGRDTQYF	TGTGCCAGTAGTGCCCGCGAAGGACAGGGGAGAGATACGCAGTATTTT
NA	NA	TRBV7-2	TRBJ1-1	CASSFASNTEAFF	TGTGCCAGCAGCTTTGCAAGTAACACTGAAGCTTTCTTT
NA	TRBD2	TRBV15	TRBJ2-1	CATSRGTSGGLNEQFF	TGTGCCACCAGCAGGGGGACTAGCGGGGGCCTAAATGAGCAGTTCTTC
few	NA	TRBV11-2	TRBJ2-1	CASSLDWAGEQFF	TGTGCCAGCAGCTTAGATTGGGCTGGGGAGCAGTTCTTC
NA	NA	TRBV5-1	TRBJ2-7	CASSHGAYPTQTYEQYF	TGCGCCAGCAGCCATGGAGCGTATCCGACGCAAACCTACGAGCAGTACTTC
NA	NA	TRBV9	TRBJ2-3	CASSVGLFAMGTQYF	TGTGCCAGCAGCGTAGGGCTATTCGCCATGGGGACGCAGTATTTT
NA	NA	TRBV9	TRBJ2-3	CASGLSGSTDTQYF	TGTGCCAGCGGCCTTAGCGGAAGCACAGATACGCAGTATTTT
NA	TRBD1	TRBV25-1	TRBJ2-7	CASSRGPYEQYF	TGTGCCAGCAGCAGGGGGCCCTACGAGCAGTACTTC
once	NA	TRBV5-1	TRBJ1-2	CASSLAFTEAGYTF	TGCGCCAGCAGCTTGGCTTTTACAGAGGCTGGCTACACCTTC
NA	NA	TRBV10-3	TRBJ2-2	CAISESGAGTTGELFF	TGTGCCATCAGTGAGTCGGGGGCGGGGACCACCGGGGAGCTGTTTTTT
NA	NA	TRBV6-5	TRBJ1-2	CASSYSEQRARTF	TGTGCCAGCAGTTACTCGGAACAAAGAGCACGCACCTTC
NA	TRBD1	TRBV6-5	TRBJ2-7	CASRALRDRVYEQYF	TGTGCCAGCAGAGCACTACGGGACAGGGTCTACGAGCAGTACTTC
NA	NA	TRBV7-3	TRBJ2-1	CASSLTGDLSNEQFF	TGTGCCAGCAGCTTAACGGGGGACCTCTCCAATGAGCAGTTCTTC
NA	NA	TRBV6-1	TRBJ1-5	CASSEGTAYQPQHF	TGTGCCAGCAGTGAAGGGACAGCGTATCAGCCCCAGCATTTT
few	NA	TRBV7-2	TRBJ1-2	CALGPNYGYTF	TGTGCCTTAGGGCCCAACTATGGCTACACCTTC
once	NA	TRBV6-1	TRBJ1-4	CASSEGVITNEKLFF	TGTGCCAGCAGTGAAGGGGTCATAACTAATGAAAAACTGTTTTTT
NA	TRBD2	TRBV10-3	TRBJ2-5	CATVRERGTQETQYF	TGTGCCACCGTGAGGGAGCGGGGGACCCAAGAGACCCAGTACTTC
NA	NA	TRBV5-6	TRBJ1-5	CASSLDGGRGQPQHF	TGTGCCAGCAGCTTGGACGGGGGCAGGGGTCAGCCCCAGCATTTT
NA	NA	TRBV2	TRBJ2-3	CASSYTDTQYF	TGTGCCAGCAGCTACACAGATACGCAGTATTTT
once	TRBD1	TRBV27	TRBJ2-3	CASSPRQGRSTDTQYF	TGTGCCAGCAGTCCTCGACAGGGGAGGAGCACAGATACGCAGTATTTT
NA	NA	TRBV19	TRBJ2-3	CASSIFSPGRSDTQYF	TGTGCCAGTAGTATATTCTCACCCGGAAGGTCGGATACGCAGTATTTT
NA	NA	TRBV30	TRBJ1-2	CAWSVRGYGYTF	TGTGCCTGGAGTGTACGTGGCTATGGCTACACCTTC
NA	TRBD1	TRBV10-3	TRBJ1-3	CAIKPPTGVGNTIYF	TGTGCCATCAAGCCCCCCACAGGGGTCGGAAACACCATATATTTT
NA	NA	TRBV6-4	TRBJ2-7	CASSREEGYEQYF	TGTGCCAGCAGCCGTGAGGAGGGCTACGAGCAGTACTTC
NA	NA	TRBV30	TRBJ2-2	CAWSVRGGPGELFF	TGTGCTTGGAGTGTACGCGGAGGGCCCGGGGAGCTGTTTTTT
few	NA	TRBV9	TRBJ2-1	CASSAQGGSYNEQFF	TGTGCCAGCAGCGCCCAGGGGGGGTCCTACAATGAGCAGTTCTTC
NA	TRBD1	TRBV5-4	TRBJ2-2	CASSFRQGRTGELFF	TGTGCCAGCAGCTTCCGACAGGGGCGCACCGGGGAGCTGTTTTTT
NA	NA	TRBV5-5	TRBJ2-7	CASSLFTGSSYEQYF	TGTGCCAGCAGCTTGTTCACAGGGAGCTCCTACGAGCAGTACTTC
NA	TRBD1	TRBV4-1	TRBJ2-3	CASSQKGGAADTQYF	TGCGCCAGCAGCCAGAAAGGGGGCGCGGCAGATACGCAGTATTTT
NA	NA	TRBV6-5	TRBJ2-7	CASSYVQTSSYEQYF	TGTGCCAGCAGTTACGTACAGACTAGCTCCTACGAGCAGTACTTC
NA	TRBD1	TRBV9	TRBJ1-1	CASSEGTGPTEAFF	TGTGCCAGCAGCGAGGGGACAGGGCCCACTGAAGCTTTCTTT
once	TRBD1	TRBV4-3	TRBJ1-2	CASSLNQGGGYGYTF	TGCGCCAGCAGCCTGAACCAGGGGGGAGGCTATGGCTACACCTTC
NA	NA	TRBV2	TRBJ1-6	CASSQQGLLPSSPLHF	TGTGCCAGCAGTCAACAGGGTCTACTCCCCAGTTCACCCCTCCACTTT
once	NA	TRBV29-1	TRBJ1-4	CSAIEGTSNEKLFF	TGCAGCGCCATCGAGGGGACCAGTAATGAAAAACTGTTTTTT